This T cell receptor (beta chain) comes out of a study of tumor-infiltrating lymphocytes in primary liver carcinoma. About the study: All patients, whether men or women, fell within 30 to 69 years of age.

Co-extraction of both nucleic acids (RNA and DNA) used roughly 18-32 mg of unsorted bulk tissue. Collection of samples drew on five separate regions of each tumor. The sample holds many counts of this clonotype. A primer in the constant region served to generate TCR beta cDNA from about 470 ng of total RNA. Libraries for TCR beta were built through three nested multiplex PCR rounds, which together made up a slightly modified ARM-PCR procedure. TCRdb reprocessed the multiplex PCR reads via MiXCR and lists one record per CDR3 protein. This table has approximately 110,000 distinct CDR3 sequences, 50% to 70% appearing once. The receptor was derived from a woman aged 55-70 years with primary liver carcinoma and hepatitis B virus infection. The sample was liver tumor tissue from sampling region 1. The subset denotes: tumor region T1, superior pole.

The CDR3 region is CASSLGLTGELFF. As DNA, the CDR3 is TGTGCCAGCAGCCTGGGACTCACCGGGGAGCTGTTTTTT. The rearrangement uses TRBV5-5 and TRBJ2-2; a possible D gene is TRBD2 (6 bases). Trimming removed 4 bases from V and 4 bases from J, with 8 bases in between. The CDR3 covers 13 residues. CDR1 and CDR2 from the germline V gene are SGHKS and YYEKEE (reference sequence).